This T cell receptor (beta chain) came from a study of cytomegalovirus exposure and HLA in healthy donors (TCRdb year 2017). In terms of the full investigation: An earlier analysis of under 600 of the donors reported 250 to 300 Gb of sequence data and 100 million to 130 million unique TCR beta sequences from about 179 million T cells. An early release covering some 640 HLA-typed donors comprised about 300 gigabases of sequencing data and approximately 85 million unique TCR sequences. Of the approximately 400 genotyped donors, 70% to 90% were placed in the genetic ancestry cluster associated with self-reported Caucasian donors. The study aimed to test whether signatures of past pathogen exposure could be identified by cataloging public T cell receptors. The study used immunosequencing to profile the T cell repertoires of hundreds of subjects and linked those repertoires to cytomegalovirus serostatus. In addition to the first cohort of around 670 subjects, a separate validation cohort of under 150 different subjects was used. To predict cytomegalovirus infection status, the study brought together high-throughput TCR immunosequencing, statistical association of individual TCRs with disease status, and machine learning. In a later analysis, previously published TCR beta repertoires from more than 500 donors were re-analyzed and high-resolution HLA genotyping was added so that TCR occurrence patterns could be studied. In the later analysis, no new phenotypic data were used to find candidate immune exposures; instead, reliance was placed on TCR beta sequences and their occurrence across donors. To decide whether each TCR beta V gene segment behaved as functional or pseudogenic, an earlier analysis of some 600 of the donors relied on high-throughput TCR beta sequencing. Alongside the repertoire data, information on donor age, sex, ethnicity and CMV serostatus was compiled. In a later genetic analysis, genome-wide SNP genotypes for about 65% of the 666 donors were used, and that subset was treated as a discovery cohort. Every repertoire in the discovery cohort had been generated on one and the same sequencing platform. HLA typing covered class I and class II loci at four-digit resolution. Typing coverage differed by locus: A, B, C, DRB1 and DQB1 were typed in roughly 620-630 donors, DQA1 in approximately 520, DPA1 in some 600, and DPB1 in roughly 450. Because of strong linkage in the cohort, five DR-DQ haplotypes were treated as single units for association and clustering. On average, around 240,000 unique TCR beta nucleotide sequences were sequenced per donor among a few hundred genotyped donors of the cohort, with 15% to 20% of those sequences being non-productive. Study-level results and caveats: In vitro tests confirmed that three of the cytomegalovirus-associated TCR beta chains recognize cytomegalovirus antigens. V-gene and J-gene trimming of TCR beta chains was associated with a missense DCLRE1C variant in a later genetic analysis, and the association was replicated in an independent cohort. When HLA alleles, especially DR and DQ, strongly co-occurred, attributing TCR associations to individual alleles was difficult. A later analysis found that HLA-associated TCR beta chains were more clonally expanded and had lower generation probabilities than equally common non-associated chains. A later analysis associated approximately 17,000 TCR beta sequences with specific HLA alleles at a false discovery rate of 0.05. A total of 164 TCR beta chains were listed by the study as associated with cytomegalovirus. According to a later analysis, most CMV-associated TCR beta chains appeared to be HLA-restricted, and the HLA associations seemed to be driven largely by CMV exposure. A further reported finding was that TCR beta sequences accurately predicted the HLA-A and HLA-B alleles for most subjects in the first cohort. Because HLA typing was missing for some donors at each locus, association tests included only the typed subset. Across donors, most TCR sequences were observed very rarely, whereas some public TCRs were present in many individuals. Only TCR beta chains were sequenced in this cohort, and the absence of alpha or paired-chain data limited detectable features. A group of highly shared sequence variants was considered likely to be a technical artifact of the sequencing pipeline. According to a later genetic analysis, donors in an Asian-associated ancestry cluster had fewer N-insertions in productive TCRs than the approximately 630-donor mean. The authors suggested that the approach could potentially be generalized to other disease states and immunological phenotypes. An earlier analysis of around 540 of the donors showed that most TCR beta V segments appeared in productive rearrangements either about 87% or about 30% of the time, which broadly matched IMGT annotations. Because the 87-base-pair reads could not distinguish some IMGT-functional V segments, including TRBV6-2 and TRBV6-3, those segments were excluded. According to a later analysis, parvovirus B19, influenza, CMV and Epstein-Barr virus appeared linked to several top co-occurrence clusters. CMV serostatus was the only immune exposure information available for the cohort. The presence/absence analyses assumed that sequencing depth was roughly uniform across donors, and that assumption may not be true. In a later analysis, TCR association rates were found to vary across HLA loci, with the most associated TCRs seen for DRB1 alleles and the fewest for HLA-C alleles. Because counts were too low, roughly 18 rarely observed V segments, including chromosome 9 orphons, were left out of the earlier analysis of roughly 600 of the donors. The classifier was reported to diagnose cytomegalovirus status with high specificity and sensitivity in both the original cohort and the validation cohort. Linkage disequilibrium might explain the correlated functional status among segregating V segments, but an unknown experimental factor could not be excluded.

The cohort comprised more than 550 healthy bone marrow donors. Cohort members were all nominally healthy when sampled, although unrecorded immune exposures were likely present. The donor tested CMV seronegative and was one of the 352 seronegative cohort members. A peripheral blood sample was collected from each donor, and TCR beta sequencing was performed on peripheral blood mononuclear cells. The Qiagen DNeasy Blood Extraction Kit was used to extract genomic DNA from the blood cell samples. The germline V gene (reference sequence) sets CDR1 to LNHNV and CDR2 to YYDKDF. A distance of 13 bases separates the germline ends of V and J, which lose 1 base and 4 bases respectively. Inclusive of the bounding cysteine and phenylalanine, the CDR3 is 15 residues long. Only the CDR3 part of the read is kept: 45 bases, read in frame from the first base. This clone came up a few times. There is no known antigen for this receptor. No base-level quality is on record; no much larger clone is a single base apart.

The library was produced with the immunoSEQ multiplex PCR assay. For the multiplex PCR, a mixture combining 60 forward primers for TCR Vbeta segments and 13 reverse primers for TCR Jbeta segments was used. A multiplex PCR assay on genomic DNA amplified the CDR3 region of rearranged TCR beta genes. The Illumina HiSeq System was used to sequence the amplified TCR beta libraries as 87-base-pair reads. The study's processing was this. Across the 600 to 700 repertoires, a later analysis counted some 81 million unique TCR beta chains, some 11 million of which were shared by at least two donors. Raw reads were error-corrected and collapsed into unique sequences by a nearest-neighbor algorithm in which closely related sequences were merged to remove PCR and sequencing errors. To assign V, D and J gene segments, CDR3 sequences were aligned to IMGT reference sequences. For a sequence to be retained, at least a six-nucleotide match to both a V gene segment and a J gene segment was required. A rearrangement was called productive if the CDR3 had no stop codons and remained in frame with V and J, and every other rearrangement was called non-productive. CDR3 was defined according to IMGT convention as the region running from the second conserved V-encoded cysteine to the conserved J-encoded phenylalanine. In an earlier analysis of roughly 580 of the donors, sequences lacking an unambiguous match to a single V gene segment were excluded. An earlier analysis of fewer than 750 of the donors classified V segments as functional when productive rearrangements were above 56.7% and as segregating when the standard deviation between donors was above 5%. To diagnose cytomegalovirus status from the catalog of TCR beta chain sequences, a statistical classification framework was built. A later analysis assigned V and J genes by comparing TCR nucleotide sequences with IMGT/GENE-DB human TR gene sequences. The TCRdist pipeline was used in a later analysis to assign CDR3 sequences and most-parsimonious VDJ recombination scenarios. In a later analysis, each TCR beta chain was defined by its CDR3 amino acid sequence together with its V-gene family, and reads without a unique V-gene family were excluded. In a later analysis, 500 to 700 highly shared, low-generation-probability nucleotide sequences were removed to address suspected cross-contamination and a sequencing artifact. In a later analysis, a clonal expansion index was calculated for each public chain from normalized within-repertoire ranks of inferred template counts. Generation probabilities in a later analysis came from a VDJ recombination model fitted to out-of-frame rearrangements, and those results were checked against IGoR. Hypergeometric tests were used in a later analysis to score TCR-TCR, TCR-HLA and TCR-CMV co-occurrence, with a repertoire-size bias correction applied to the TCR pairs. False discovery rates were estimated in a later analysis by permuting HLA or CMV assignments 20 times. In a later analysis, co-occurring TCRs were grouped using DBSCAN, and TCRdist sequence similarity was added for clustering within HLA-allele-positive subsets. Repertoires with fewer than 30,000 or more than 120,000 public chains, plus five repertoires with anomalous nucleotide sharing, were excluded from co-occurrence clustering. TCRdb took this table from immuneACCESS and kept in-frame rearrangements with V and J called. Such tables lack part of the clones; where checked against another copy, unresolved V genes explain under half of the gap, and the rest is unexplained. V and J calls and clone size come straight from that table; D and trimming were deduced from the DNA. For this sample there are around 98,000 clones; 69% appear just once. The ten top clones hold about 1.2% of the sample.

Source material: PBMCs. The chain is assembled from TRBV15 and TRBJ1-1; the D gene cannot be resolved reliably. The origin of this receptor is a female donor in good health and CMV-seronegative. The CDR3 protein sequence reads: CATSRVSARGTEAFF. The sequenced DNA: TGTGCCACCAGCAGAGTGTCGGCTCGGGGCACTGAAGCTTTCTTT.